The rows below give T cell receptor beta chains drawn from one sample of a study of blood T cell repertoires in COVID-19. Sequenced by immunoSEQ multiplex PCR; TCRdb stores in-frame clones only, minus some. The profile shows about 250,000 clones, roughly 80% of them singletons. The material sequenced was peripheral blood. These receptors were collected from a man aged 80 or over with acute or convalescent COVID-19. Both conserved end residues are part of each CDR3. A D gene is named only where the DNA matches it firmly. Some rows have no size entry. The others give once, few or many, or a class for an expanded clone.

D gene,V gene,clone size,J gene,CDR3 DNA,CDR3 protein
TRBD2,TRBV19,.,TRBJ2-7,TGTGCCAGTAGTATACGGCGGGGGGGCATCTACGAGCAGTACTTC,CASSIRRGGIYEQYF
.,TRBV21-1,.,TRBJ2-7,TGTGCCAGCACTAAGGGGACTCGCAGCTCCTACGAGCAGTACTTC,CASTKGTRSSYEQYF
.,TRBV5-1,.,TRBJ1-2,TGCGCCAGCAGCTTGGCCCGGGTAGGAAACTATGGCTACACCTTC,CASSLARVGNYGYTF
TRBD1,TRBV14,once,TRBJ2-1,TGTGCCAGCAGCCAAGAGATGGGACAGTATGAGTACGGTGAGCAGTTCTTC,CASSQEMGQYEYGEQFF
TRBD1,TRBV5-1,.,TRBJ2-7,TGCGCCAGCAGCTTGGGACAGGGGCTAGTTTCCTACGAGCAGTACTTC,CASSLGQGLVSYEQYF
.,TRBV6-5,few,TRBJ1-1,TGTGCCACCAACCTGGGAGTAAAGGGAGAAGCTTTCTTT,CATNLGVKGEAFF
.,TRBV6-5,.,TRBJ1-1,TGTGCCAGCAGAACCGGCCAGGGTAGTGGTGAAGCTTTCTTT,CASRTGQGSGEAFF
.,TRBV5-1,.,TRBJ1-2,TGCGCCAGCAGCTTGGGACAGGATTACTATGGCTACACCTTC,CASSLGQDYYGYTF
.,TRBV6-1,.,TRBJ1-4,TGTGCCAGCAGTGACAGAGGGAATGAAAAACTGTTTTTT,CASSDRGNEKLFF
TRBD1,TRBV28,.,TRBJ2-3,TGTGCCAGCAGTTCCGGACAGGGGACAGATACGCAGTATTTT,CASSSGQGTDTQYF
.,TRBV10-1,.,TRBJ1-1,TGCGCCAGCAACGTACAGGGAAACACTGAAGCTTTCTTT,CASNVQGNTEAFF
TRBD1,TRBV5-4,.,TRBJ2-7,TGTGCCAGCAGCCCACAGGGGGGCCCTCGCGAGCAGTACTTC,CASSPQGGPREQYF
TRBD1,TRBV28,.,TRBJ1-4,TGTGCCAGCAGACCTTCCGCCGGGACAGGGCTTGAAAAACTGTTTTTT,CASRPSAGTGLEKLFF
.,TRBV30,.,TRBJ1-1,TGTGCCTGGGGGTTTTCAGCGTCAGGGAAAGCTTTCTTT,CAWGFSASGKAFF
TRBD1,TRBV7-9,.,TRBJ2-3,TGTGCCAGCAGCCCAGGACAGGGTTTGCCCGGAAATACGCAGTATTTT,CASSPGQGLPGNTQYF
.,TRBV7-2,.,TRBJ1-4,TGTGCCAGCAGCCCCAGGAGGGCAACTAATGAAAAACTGTTTTTT,CASSPRRATNEKLFF
.,TRBV9,.,TRBJ2-1,TGTGCCAGCAGCGGCAGCCTCCGGGACAATGACGGGCAGTTCTTC,CASSGSLRDNDGQFF
TRBD1,TRBV6-2/TRBV6-3,.,TRBJ1-2,TGTGCCAGCAGTTACTCGAACAGGGGTACTCGAGGCTACACCTTC,CASSYSNRGTRGYTF
TRBD2,TRBV24-1,.,TRBJ2-3,TGTGCCACCAGTGATACCGGGACCGGGGGGAGGGGCACAGATACGCAGTATTTT,CATSDTGTGGRGTDTQYF
.,TRBV5-1,.,TRBJ1-3,TGCGCCAGCAGCTTCTTGTCGAGTGGACAGGGAAACACCATATATTTT,CASSFLSSGQGNTIYF
TRBD1,TRBV4-1,.,TRBJ1-6,TGCGCCAGCAGCCAAGTTTCTCAGGGACAGTCTAATTCACCCCTCCACTTT,CASSQVSQGQSNSPLHF
.,TRBV7-3,once,TRBJ1-1,TGTGCCAGCAGCTTAATGCCCAAGGGAGGTACCATGAACACTGAAGCTTTCTTT,CASSLMPKGGTMNTEAFF
.,TRBV18,few,TRBJ1-1,TGTGCCAGCTCTTTGAACGGGGCTGAAGCTTTCTTT,CASSLNGAEAFF
TRBD1,TRBV19,.,TRBJ1-6,TGTGCCAGTAAGAGGGGGACAGGTTCGTGGAATTCACCCCTCCACTTT,CASKRGTGSWNSPLHF
TRBD1,TRBV12-3/TRBV12-4,.,TRBJ1-6,TGTGCCAGCAGTCTGACAGGGGATACCCTCCACTTT,CASSLTGDTLHF
TRBD2,TRBV6-1,.,TRBJ2-7,TGTGCCAGCAGTGAAGGGGGTAGCGGGAGGCCCTACGAGCAGTACTTC,CASSEGGSGRPYEQYF
.,TRBV10-2,.,TRBJ1-5,TGCGCCAGCAGTTACGCGTCTAGCAATCAGCCCCAGCATTTT,CASSYASSNQPQHF
TRBD1,TRBV10-3,.,TRBJ1-1,TGTGCCATCAGGCCCCAGGGGGTGAGGTTGCGAACTGAAGCTTTCTTT,CAIRPQGVRLRTEAFF